The rows below give T cell receptor beta chains drawn from one sample of a study of shared clonotypes between healthy human individuals. Sequencing used immunoSEQ multiplex PCR; TCRdb keeps in-frame clones, though not all of them. The sample includes 500,000 to 650,000 clones, roughly 72% seen only once; the top ten take around 12%. Sequenced sample: PBMCs. The origin of the receptors is a woman aged 40-49 years in good health. Some clones in this sample may be carry-over from other donors' samples. CDR3s include the opening cysteine and the closing phenylalanine or tryptophan. The D gene is left open where the match is weak. Only part of the rows carry a size: once, few, many, or a class if the clone is expanded.

cdr3_nt cdr3_aa v_call d_call clone_size j_call
TGTGCCTGGAGACCCTATTATTCCACAGATACGCAGTATTTT CAWRPYYSTDTQYF TRBV30 - many TRBJ2-3
TGTGCCAGCAGTCCCGGGCAGGCTCCCACCTACGAGCAGTACTTC CASSPGQAPTYEQYF TRBV28 - once TRBJ2-7
TGTGCCAGCAGGGCACTAGCGGGAGGTACAGATACGCAGTATTTT CASRALAGGTDTQYF TRBV2 TRBD2 - TRBJ2-3
TGTGCCAGCAGCTTAGGGGTTAGCGGGTACGAGCAGTACTTC CASSLGVSGYEQYF TRBV7-8 TRBD2 - TRBJ2-7
TGTGCCAGCAGATCTTGGACAGGCAATCAGCCCCAGCATTTT CASRSWTGNQPQHF TRBV2 - few TRBJ1-5
TGTGCCAGTAGCCCTGGGGTCCGTGACACTGAAGCTTTCTTT CASSPGVRDTEAFF TRBV19 - - TRBJ1-1
TGCGCCAGCAGCACCGGACAGGGGGCTGATGGCTACACCTTC CASSTGQGADGYTF TRBV5-1 TRBD1 once TRBJ1-2
TGCAGCGTTGAAGACAGGAACTATGGCTACACCTTC CSVEDRNYGYTF TRBV29-1 - - TRBJ1-2
TGTGCCAGCAGCTCTAGCGGGGCGGCCTACAATGAGCAGTTCTTC CASSSSGAAYNEQFF TRBV11-3 TRBD2 - TRBJ2-1
TGTGCCAGCAGCTTCCAGGGCTACGAGCAGTACTTC CASSFQGYEQYF TRBV11-2 - - TRBJ2-7
TGTGCCAGCAGTCGGACAGCTGGAGAGACCCAGTACTTC CASSRTAGETQYF TRBV28 - - TRBJ2-5
TGTGCCAGCAGCGACCGACAGGGGCACTATGGCTACACCTTC CASSDRQGHYGYTF TRBV5-6 TRBD1 - TRBJ1-2
TGTGCCAGCAGCTTCCCAGGACAGGGGACTAATGAAAAACTGTTTTTT CASSFPGQGTNEKLFF TRBV7-2 TRBD1 - TRBJ1-4
TGTGCCAGCAATCGGGGGACGGGCGAGCAGTACTTC CASNRGTGEQYF TRBV2 - - TRBJ2-7
TGCAGCGTTGAGGCAAGTGTCTATGAGACCCAGTACTTC CSVEASVYETQYF TRBV29-1 - - TRBJ2-5
TGTGCCAGCTCAGTTGAGGGGGTGGCCCAGCCCCAGCATTTT CASSVEGVAQPQHF TRBV18 - - TRBJ1-5
TGTGCCAGCTCCCCCATTGAGGTGGACCCTTACACCTACAATGAAAAACTGTTTTTT CASSPIEVDPYTYNEKLFF TRBV18 - - TRBJ1-4
TGCAGTGCGCAGATCGCCGGGGAGCTGTTTTTT CSAQIAGELFF TRBV20-1 - - TRBJ2-2
TGCAGCCTTGGGTCGTCCAATGAGCAGTTCTTC CSLGSSNEQFF TRBV29-1 - once TRBJ2-1
TGTGCCAGCAGCTTAGGGGTAGAAGAGACCCAGTACTTC CASSLGVEETQYF TRBV7-7 - - TRBJ2-5
TGTGCTAGTGCCCGAGGGCTTAACTATGGCTACACCTTC CASARGLNYGYTF TRBV12-5 - - TRBJ1-2
TGTGCCAGCAGCGTAGCGGGAGGCCCGCAGGAGACCCAGTACTTC CASSVAGGPQETQYF TRBV9 TRBD2 - TRBJ2-5
TGCGCCAGCAGCTTGGCCGGCGGGAGAAGACGCACAGATACGCAGTATTTT CASSLAGGRRRTDTQYF TRBV5-1 TRBD2 - TRBJ2-3
TGTGCCAGCAGCTTAGTAGGAGGAACTCGGAATGAGCAGTTCTTC CASSLVGGTRNEQFF TRBV7-3 - - TRBJ2-1
TGTGCCAGCAGTGCGTTCGATCCGGGGTCCACCGGGGAGCTGTTTTTT CASSAFDPGSTGELFF TRBV2 - few TRBJ2-2
TGTGCCAGTAATCGGGGTCCGGTGGACTACGAGCAGTACTTC CASNRGPVDYEQYF TRBV19 - - TRBJ2-7
TGTGCCAGCAGTTTATATTCGCGGGACAAAACCTACGAGCAGTACTTC CASSLYSRDKTYEQYF TRBV27 - - TRBJ2-7
TGCAGTGCTAGAACGGCCTACGAGCAGTACTTC CSARTAYEQYF TRBV20-1 - - TRBJ2-7
TGTGCCAGCAGTTGGGCGGGACAGGGCCGGGAGACCCAGTACTTC CASSWAGQGRETQYF TRBV6-6 TRBD1 few TRBJ2-5
TGTGCCAGCAGCCCGTCCGATGGGGAGCTGTTTTTT CASSPSDGELFF TRBV2 - - TRBJ2-2
TGTGCCATAACCGGGACTAGCTCTTACGAGCAGTACTTC CAITGTSSYEQYF TRBV28 TRBD2 - TRBJ2-7
TGTGCCAGCAGCTTAATCGGCGGGAGAGGGTACAATGAGCAGTTCTTC CASSLIGGRGYNEQFF TRBV7-3 TRBD2 - TRBJ2-1
TGTGCCAGCAGTTCCCGGGACCGGTACAAACCAGGCTACACCTTC CASSSRDRYKPGYTF TRBV6-6 - - TRBJ1-2
TGCAGCGTTGACGGGACTAGCGGGAGTCCCCACGAGCAGTACTTC CSVDGTSGSPHEQYF TRBV29-1 TRBD2 - TRBJ2-7
TGCGCCAGCAGCTTGGTAGGGAACAATGAGCAGTTCTTC CASSLVGNNEQFF TRBV5-1 - - TRBJ2-1
TGTGCCAGCAGCCCAGGATACATCGGGGGAATCCACGAGCAGTACTTC CASSPGYIGGIHEQYF TRBV14 - - TRBJ2-7